This T cell receptor beta chain was documented in a study of blood T cell repertoires in COVID-19. As for the study in general: Both acute and convalescent COVID-19 samples were obtained from the United States, Italy and Spain. Sources were T cells, B-cell-depleted T cells, or PBMCs; the material itself was cDNA or gDNA.

In the authors' workflow: Amplification from reference gene primers served as the basis for estimated nucleated cell counts. Generated by immunoSEQ multiplex PCR, the TCRdb table keeps only in-frame clones and is missing some. The V and J calls and clone size come from that table; D and trimming were worked out from the DNA. The sample yields about 73,000 clones, over 75% seen once. The germline V gene has CDR1 DFQATT and CDR2 SNEGSKA (reference sequence). V lost 3 bases and J lost 6, with 14 bases in between. The CDR3 runs to 13 residues. The sample was peripheral blood. This chain uses TRBV20-1 with TRBJ1-1; tentative D call: TRBD1 (5 bases). The clonotype originates from a woman aged 55-70 years with acute or convalescent COVID-19. The CDR3 sequence is CSASIPGRPEAFF. DNA for the CDR3: TGCAGTGCTAGTATCCCAGGGAGGCCTGAAGCTTTCTTT.